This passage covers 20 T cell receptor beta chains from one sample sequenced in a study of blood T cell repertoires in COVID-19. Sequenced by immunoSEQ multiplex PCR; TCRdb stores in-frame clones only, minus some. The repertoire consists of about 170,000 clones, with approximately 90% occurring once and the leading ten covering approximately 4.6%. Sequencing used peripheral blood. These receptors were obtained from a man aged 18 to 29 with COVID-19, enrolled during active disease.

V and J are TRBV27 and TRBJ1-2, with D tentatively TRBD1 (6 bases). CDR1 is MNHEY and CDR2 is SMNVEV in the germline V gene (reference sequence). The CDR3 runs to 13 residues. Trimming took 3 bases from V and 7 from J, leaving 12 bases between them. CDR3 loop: CASSLSGVSGYTF. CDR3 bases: TGTGCCAGCAGTTTGTCAGGGGTATCTGGCTACACCTTC.

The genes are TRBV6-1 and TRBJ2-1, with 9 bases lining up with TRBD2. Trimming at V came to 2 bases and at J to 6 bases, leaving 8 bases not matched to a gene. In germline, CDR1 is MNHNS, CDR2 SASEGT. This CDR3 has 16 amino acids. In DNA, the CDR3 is TGTGCCAGCAGTGAATTTATAGCGGGAGTCCTCAATGAGCAGTTCTTC. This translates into CASSEFIAGVLNEQFF.

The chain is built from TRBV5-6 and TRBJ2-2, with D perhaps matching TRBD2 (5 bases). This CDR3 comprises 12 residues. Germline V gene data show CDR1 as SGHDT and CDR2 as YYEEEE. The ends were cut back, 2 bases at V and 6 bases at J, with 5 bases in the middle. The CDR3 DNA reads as TGTGCCAGCAGCTTACTAGCCGGGGAGCTGTTTTTT. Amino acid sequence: CASSLLAGELFF.

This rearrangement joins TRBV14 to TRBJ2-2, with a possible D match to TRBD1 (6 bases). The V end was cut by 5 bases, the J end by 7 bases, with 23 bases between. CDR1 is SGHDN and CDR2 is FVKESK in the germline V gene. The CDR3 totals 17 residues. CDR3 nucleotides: TGTGCCAGCAGCAACCCCCAGGGGACGGGCCCCGGCGGGGAGCTGTTTTTT. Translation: CASSNPQGTGPGGELFF.

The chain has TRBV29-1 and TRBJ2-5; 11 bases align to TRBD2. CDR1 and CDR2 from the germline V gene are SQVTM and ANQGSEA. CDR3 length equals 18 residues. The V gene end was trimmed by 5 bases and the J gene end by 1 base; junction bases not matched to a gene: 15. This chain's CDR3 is CSVPPSGRPGWSQETQYF. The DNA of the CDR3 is TGCAGCGTTCCACCTAGCGGGAGGCCGGGATGGTCCCAAGAGACCCAGTACTTC.

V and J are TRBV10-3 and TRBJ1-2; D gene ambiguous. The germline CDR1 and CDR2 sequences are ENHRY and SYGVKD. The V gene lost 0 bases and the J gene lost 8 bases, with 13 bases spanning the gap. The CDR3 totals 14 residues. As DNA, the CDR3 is TGTGCCATCAGTGAGTCGTTTGGAGCACACGGCTACACCTTC. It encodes CAISESFGAHGYTF.

CDR3 loop: CASGLPVTGELFF. In DNA, the CDR3 is TGTGCCTCAGGCCTACCAGTCACCGGGGAGCTGTTTTTT. The chain links TRBV5-6 to TRBJ2-2; unclear D gene. The CDR3 consists of 13 residues. Trimming stripped 10 bases from V and 4 bases from J, with 14 bases between. The germline CDR1 and CDR2 sequences are SGHDT and YYEEEE.

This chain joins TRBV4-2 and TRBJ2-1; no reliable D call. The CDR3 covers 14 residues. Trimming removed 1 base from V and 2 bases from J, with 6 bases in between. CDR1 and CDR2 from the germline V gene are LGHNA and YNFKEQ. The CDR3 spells CASSQVTTYNEQFF. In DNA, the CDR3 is TGTGCCAGCAGCCAAGTTACTACCTACAATGAGCAGTTCTTC.

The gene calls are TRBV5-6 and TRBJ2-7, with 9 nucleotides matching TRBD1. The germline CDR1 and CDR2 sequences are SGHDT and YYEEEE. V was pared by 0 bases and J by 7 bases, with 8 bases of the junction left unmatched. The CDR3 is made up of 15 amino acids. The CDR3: CASSLGTGAFEEQYF. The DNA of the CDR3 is TGTGCCAGCAGCTTGGGGACAGGGGCCTTTGAGGAGCAGTACTTC. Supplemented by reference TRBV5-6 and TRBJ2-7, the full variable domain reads DAGVTQSPTHLIKTRGQQVTLRCSPKSGHDTVSWYQQALGQGPQFIFQYYEEEERQRGNFPDRFSGHQFPNYSSELNVNALLLGDSALYLCASSLGTGAFEEQYFGPGTRLTVT.

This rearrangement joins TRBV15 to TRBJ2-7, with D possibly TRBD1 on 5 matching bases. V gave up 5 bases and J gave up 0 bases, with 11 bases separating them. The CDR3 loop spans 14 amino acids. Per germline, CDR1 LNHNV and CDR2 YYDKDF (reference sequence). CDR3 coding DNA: TGTGCCACCAGCCCTCGGACACACTCCTACGAGCAGTACTTC. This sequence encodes CATSPRTHSYEQYF.

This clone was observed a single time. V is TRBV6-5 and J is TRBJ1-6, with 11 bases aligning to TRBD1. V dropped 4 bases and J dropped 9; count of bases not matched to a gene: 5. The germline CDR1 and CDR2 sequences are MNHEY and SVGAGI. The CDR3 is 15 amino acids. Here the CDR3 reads CASSFRTGGFSPLHF. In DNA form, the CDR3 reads TGTGCCAGCAGTTTCCGGACAGGGGGCTTTTCACCCCTCCACTTT.

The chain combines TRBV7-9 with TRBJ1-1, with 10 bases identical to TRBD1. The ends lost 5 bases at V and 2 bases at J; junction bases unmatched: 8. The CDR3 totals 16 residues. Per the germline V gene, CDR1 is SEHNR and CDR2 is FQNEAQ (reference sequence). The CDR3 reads CASSPRDRGFNTEAFF. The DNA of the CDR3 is TGTGCCAGCAGCCCTAGGGACAGGGGCTTTAACACTGAAGCTTTCTTT.

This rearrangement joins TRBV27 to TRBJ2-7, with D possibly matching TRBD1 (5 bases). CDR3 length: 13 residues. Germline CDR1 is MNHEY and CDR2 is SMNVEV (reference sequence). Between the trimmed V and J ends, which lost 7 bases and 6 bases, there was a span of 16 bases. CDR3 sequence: CASNPAGSGEQYF. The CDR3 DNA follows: TGTGCCAGCAACCCGGCAGGGTCTGGCGAGCAGTACTTC.

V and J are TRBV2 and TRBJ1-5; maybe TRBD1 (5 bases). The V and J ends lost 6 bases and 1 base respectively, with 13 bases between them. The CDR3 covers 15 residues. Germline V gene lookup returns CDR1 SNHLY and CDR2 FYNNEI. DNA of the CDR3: TGTGCCAGCAGGGAGACAGCCATAAGCAATCAGCCCCAGCATTTT. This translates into CASRETAISNQPQHF.

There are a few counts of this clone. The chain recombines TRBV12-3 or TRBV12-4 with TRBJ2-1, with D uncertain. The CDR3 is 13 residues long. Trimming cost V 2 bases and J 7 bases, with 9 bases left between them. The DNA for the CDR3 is TGTGCCAGCAGTTTAAGCCGCTGGAATGAGCAGTTCTTC. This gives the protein CASSLSRWNEQFF.

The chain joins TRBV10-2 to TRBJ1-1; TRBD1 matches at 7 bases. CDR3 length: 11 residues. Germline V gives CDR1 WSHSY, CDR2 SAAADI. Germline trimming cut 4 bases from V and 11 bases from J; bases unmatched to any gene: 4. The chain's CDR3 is CASSVGTAAFF. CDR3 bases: TGCGCCAGCAGTGTAGGGACAGCTGCTTTCTTT.

The CDR3 sequence is CASSLDQYNEQFF. In DNA form, the CDR3 reads TGTGCCAGCAGCTTAGACCAGTACAATGAGCAGTTCTTC. The chain has TRBV11-3 and TRBJ2-1; D remains ambiguous. V lost 0 bases to trimming and J lost 4 bases, with 4 bases between them. CDR1 is SGHNT, CDR2 YENEEA, per germline. CDR3 length: 13 amino acids.

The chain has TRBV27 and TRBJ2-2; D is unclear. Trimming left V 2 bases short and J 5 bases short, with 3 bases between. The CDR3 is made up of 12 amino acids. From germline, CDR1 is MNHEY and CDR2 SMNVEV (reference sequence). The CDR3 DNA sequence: TGTGCCAGCAGTTTACTTACCGGGGAGCTGTTTTTT. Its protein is CASSLLTGELFF.

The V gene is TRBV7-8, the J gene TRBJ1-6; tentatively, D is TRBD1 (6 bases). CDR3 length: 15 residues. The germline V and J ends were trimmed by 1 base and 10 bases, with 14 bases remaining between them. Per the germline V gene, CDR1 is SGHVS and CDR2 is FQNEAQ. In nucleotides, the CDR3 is TGTGCCAGCAGCTTAGTACGGGACACCGTATCACCCCTCCACTTT. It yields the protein CASSLVRDTVSPLHF.

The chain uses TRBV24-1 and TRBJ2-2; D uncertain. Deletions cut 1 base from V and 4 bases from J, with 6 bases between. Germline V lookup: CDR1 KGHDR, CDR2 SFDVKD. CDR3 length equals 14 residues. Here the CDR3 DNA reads TGTGCCACCAGTGATTTCTCGCGCACCGGGGAGCTGTTTTTT. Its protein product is CATSDFSRTGELFF.